Below are 13 T cell receptor beta chains sequenced from a single sample in a study of cytomegalovirus exposure and HLA in healthy donors. Some clones are missing from TCRdb's copy, which holds only in-frame ones; the method was immunoSEQ multiplex PCR. The table records 150,000 to 250,000 clones, around 80% of them present only once. The material sequenced was PBMCs. These receptors came from a woman aged 25 to 39 in good health and CMV-seropositive.

V is TRBV29-1 and J is TRBJ1-1, with 7 nucleotides matching TRBD1. Per the germline V gene, CDR1 is SQVTM and CDR2 is ANQGSEA. Trimming cost V 7 bases and J 1 base; bases outside gene matches: 9. CDR3 size: 14 residues. The CDR3, as DNA: TGCAGCGCCAAACGGGACAGTAGGAACACTGAAGCTTTCTTT. Its protein is CSAKRDSRNTEAFF.

The chain is built from TRBV29-1 and TRBJ1-1, with D hard to call. The CDR3 totals 13 residues. Trimming cost V 4 bases and J 6 bases, with 15 bases left between them. Germline values: CDR1 SQVTM, CDR2 ANQGSEA. The CDR3 spells CSVVSPLSAEAFF. CDR3 in DNA: TGCAGCGTTGTTTCCCCGCTCAGCGCTGAAGCTTTCTTT.

The genes are TRBV6-1 and TRBJ1-2; D perhaps matches TRBD1 (6 bases). This CDR3 is built from 14 residues. CDR1 and CDR2 from the germline V gene are MNHNS and SASEGT. V lost 5 bases and J lost 6, with 16 bases in between. The CDR3 region has the DNA TGTGCCAGCAGTATTAAGGGGGGGGAGGATGGCTACACCTTC. It translates to CASSIKGGEDGYTF.

In DNA form, the CDR3 reads TGTGCCAGCTCACCAAAACAGACCAATGAGCAGTTCTTC. Its translation: CASSPKQTNEQFF. This sequence joins TRBV18 and TRBJ2-1; D remains unclear. Trimming stripped 2 bases from V and 6 bases from J, with 8 bases between. Germline V lookup: CDR1 KGHSH, CDR2 LQKENI. The CDR3 spans 13 residues.

This chain connects TRBV19 to TRBJ1-1; weak D call: TRBD1 (5 bases). The CDR3 is made up of 13 amino acids. Germline CDR1 and CDR2: LNHDA and SQIVND (reference sequence). Trimming took 6 bases from V and 0 from J, leaving 8 bases between them. The CDR3 nucleotides read TGTGCCAGTAGCCCACAGGTGAACACTGAAGCTTTCTTT. Its translation: CASSPQVNTEAFF. The whole variable domain, remainder taken from reference TRBV19 and TRBJ1-1, is DGGITQSPKYLFRKEGQNVTLSCEQNLNHDAMYWYRQDPGQGLRLIYYSQIVNDFQKGDIAEGYSVSREKKESFPLTVTSAQKNPTAFYLCASSPQVNTEAFFGQGTRLTVV.

This clone turned up a few times. Since the CDR3 does not end with the conserved phenylalanine or tryptophan, this likely comes from a read error. The DNA is left out, because the CDR3 cannot be placed on it with certainty; the CDR3 is given as TCRdb lists it. The J gene is TRBJ1-1, the V gene TRBV20-1. Germline V gives CDR1 DFQATT, CDR2 SNEGSKA (reference sequence). From its first to its last residue, the CDR3 has 8 amino acids. The CDR3 loop is CSASGRVI.

V is TRBV6-1 and J is TRBJ1-2, with 7 nucleotides matching TRBD1. V dropped 7 bases and J dropped 6; count of bases not matched to a gene: 8. The CDR3 runs to 13 residues. CDR1 and CDR2 (germline): MNHNS, SASEGT. CDR3 amino acids: CASMADRSHGYTF. The CDR3 nucleotides read TGTGCCAGCATGGCGGACAGGAGTCATGGCTACACCTTC.

The chain uses TRBV5-6 and TRBJ2-7; 8 bases agree with TRBD1. CDR3 length equals 18 residues. The germline V gene has CDR1 SGHDT and CDR2 YYEEEE. V lost 0 bases, J lost 1 base, and 12 bases stayed unmatched. The CDR3 protein is CASSLGSYGTGLSYEQYF. CDR3 in DNA: TGTGCCAGCAGCTTGGGGTCTTACGGGACAGGCCTATCCTACGAGCAGTACTTC. Complete variable domain (other parts from reference TRBV5-6 and TRBJ2-7): DAGVTQSPTHLIKTRGQQVTLRCSPKSGHDTVSWYQQALGQGPQFIFQYYEEEERQRGNFPDRFSGHQFPNYSSELNVNALLLGDSALYLCASSLGSYGTGLSYEQYFGPGTRLTVT.

This chain connects TRBV6-5 to TRBJ1-1; weak D call: TRBD1 (5 bases). The CDR3 is 14 amino acids. The V gene's germline CDR1 is MNHEY and CDR2 SVGAGI. Trimming took off 2 bases at V and 5 bases at J, with 12 bases between the two ends. The CDR3 sequence is CASSYPGGGTEAFF. The DNA of the CDR3 is TGTGCCAGCAGTTACCCGGGGGGGGGAACTGAAGCTTTCTTT.

This chain joins TRBV29-1 and TRBJ1-1; D not certain. V gave up 6 bases and J gave up 2 bases, with 13 bases separating them. There are 13 residues in the CDR3. CDR1 SQVTM and CDR2 ANQGSEA come from the germline V gene. For the CDR3, the DNA is TGCAGCGTAAAAACCGACATTAACACTGAAGCTTTCTTT. It translates to CSVKTDINTEAFF.

The chain employs TRBV28 and TRBJ2-7; D is unclear. V lost 6 bases and J 4 bases, leaving 7 bases between the germline ends. CDR1 and CDR2 (germline): MDHEN, SYDVKM. The CDR3 length is 11 residues. The CDR3 region has the DNA TGTGCCAGCAGAGAGAGTTACGAGCAGTACTTC. This encodes CASRESYEQYF.

This clone has just one count. V gene TRBV28 combines with J gene TRBJ1-1; 8 bases are a match to TRBD1. The CDR3 runs 15 residues. The ends lost 5 bases at V and 1 base at J; junction bases unmatched: 6. CDR1 MDHEN and CDR2 SYDVKM come from the germline V gene. This CDR3 reads CASSIQGEENTEAFF. The CDR3 nucleotides are TGTGCCAGCAGTATACAGGGGGAGGAGAACACTGAAGCTTTCTTT.

The chain combines TRBV5-4 with TRBJ2-2; TRBD2 aligns across 12 bases. V gave up 4 bases and J gave up 6 bases; unmatched junction bases: 4. The CDR3 covers 15 residues. Germline V gene data show CDR1 as SGHNT and CDR2 as YYREEE (reference sequence). CDR3 nucleotide sequence: TGTGCCAGCAGCAGCGGACTAGCGGGACCCGGGGAGCTGTTTTTT. This encodes CASSSGLAGPGELFF.